This passage covers 16 T cell receptor beta chains from one sample sequenced in a study of blood T cells in healthy people across ages. PCR was performed a second time for roughly 7 to 12 cycles using a sample-barcoded 5' primer and a J-beta primer mix. TCRdb redid the calling of the 5' RACE reads with MiXCR, one entry per CDR3 protein. The data show roughly 800,000 distinct CDR3 sequences, under 40% seen once. Specimen: blood. Receptors originate from a man aged 18 to 29 in good health.

As regards this clonotype: A much larger clone differs by one base, so this may be a read error. The rearrangement uses TRBV12-3 or TRBV12-4 and TRBJ2-5; 13 bases agree with TRBD2. The J call is uncertain, as TRBJ2-7 better fits the DNA end. CDR3 length equals 15 residues. CDR3 in amino acids: CASRGTSGDPCEQYF. The CDR3 nucleotides are TGTGCCAGCAGGGGGACTAGCGGGGACCCCTGCGAGCAGTACTTC.

This clonotype has ten or more counts. This chain connects TRBV5-1 to TRBJ2-3; no reliable D call. V was shortened by 4 bases and J by 0 bases, with 9 bases between the two germline ends. The CDR3 is 14 residues long. CDR1 is SGHRS and CDR2 is YFSETQ in the germline V gene. This chain's CDR3 is CASSTTGSTDTQYF. The CDR3 DNA sequence: TGCGCCAGCAGCACAACGGGCAGCACAGATACGCAGTATTTT.

The chain combines TRBV12-3 or TRBV12-4 with TRBJ1-1, with TRBD1 matching over 7 bases. The V and J ends lost 5 bases and 7 bases, in that order; junction bases with no gene match: 10. The CDR3 totals 14 residues. The CDR3 coding sequence is TGTGCCAGCAGTATGGGACAGCCAGGGGTTGAAGCTTTCTTT. This translates into CASSMGQPGVEAFF.

This clonotype was recorded at least ten times. The chain recombines TRBV7-2 with TRBJ2-5; unclear D gene. The CDR3 length is 13 residues. Germline CDR1 SGHTA, CDR2 FQGNSA. Trimming stripped 5 bases from V and 0 bases from J, with 7 bases between. The CDR3 coding sequence is TGTGCCAGCAGCCCGCGGCACCAAGAGACCCAGTACTTC. This codes for CASSPRHQETQYF.

A remark on this clonotype: This sequence may be a read error, since a much larger clone differs from it by one base. The chain recombines TRBV3-1 with TRBJ2-3, with 7 nucleotides matching TRBD2. The ends lost 2 bases at V and 5 bases at J; junction bases unmatched: 10. The germline V gene encodes CDR1 LGHDT and CDR2 YNNKEL (reference sequence). This CDR3 comprises 16 residues. This CDR3 reads CASSQPAGPAIDTQYF. CDR3 in DNA: TGTGCCAGCAGCCAACCAGCGGGGCCCGCGATAGATACGCAGTATTTT.

The chain recombines TRBV6-1 with TRBJ2-7, with 9 nucleotides matching TRBD2. V gave up 7 bases and J gave up 0 bases; unmatched junction bases: 7. Germline V gene sequence: CDR1 MNHNS, CDR2 SASEGT. The CDR3 has 15 amino acids. The CDR3 DNA follows: TGTGCCAGCATGGTAGCGGGGGTACCCTCCTACGAGCAGTACTTC. Amino acids: CASMVAGVPSYEQYF.

The chain carries TRBV20-1 and TRBJ2-2, with D perhaps given as TRBD1 or TRBD2 (5 bases each). This CDR3 is built from 13 residues. CDR1 and CDR2 from the germline V gene are DFQATT and SNEGSKA (reference sequence). V dropped 4 bases and J dropped 9 bases, with 15 bases sitting between them. In DNA, the CDR3 is TGCAGTGCTACGTACCGGGGACGGAGGGAGCTGTTTTTT. Translation gives CSATYRGRRELFF.

As for this clonotype: The conserved phenylalanine or tryptophan normally closing the CDR3 is absent here, so this likely arose from a read error. The chain joins TRBV20-1 to TRBJ1-2, with a weak D call TRBD1 (6 bases). The CDR3 extends over 17 amino acids. Germline values: CDR1 DFQATT, CDR2 SNEGSKA (reference sequence). V was clipped by 3 bases and J by 5 bases, with 25 bases between them. Here the CDR3 reads CSASSARDTPNEYGYTI. The CDR3 DNA reads TGCAGTGCTAGTTCAGCACGGGACACACCAAACGAGTATGGCTACACCATC.

This chain connects TRBV25-1 to TRBJ2-1; a weak D match, TRBD1 (6 bases). Germline CDR1 is MGHDK and CDR2 is SYGVNS. The V and J ends lost 4 bases and 2 bases respectively, with 18 bases between them. The CDR3 runs to 17 residues. The CDR3: CASSGQIRTVTYNEQFF. The CDR3 DNA sequence: TGTGCCAGCAGTGGACAAATAAGGACAGTCACCTACAATGAGCAGTTCTTC.

This clonotype was counted only a few times. The gene calls are TRBV18 and TRBJ2-3, with D tentatively TRBD1 or TRBD2 (5 bases each). Trimming left V 9 bases short and J 2 bases short, with 18 bases between. CDR1 is KGHSH, CDR2 LQKENI, per germline. This CDR3 has 15 residues. The CDR3 protein is CASRDPTKPTDTQYF. The CDR3 coding sequence is TGTGCCAGTCGGGACCCTACAAAACCCACAGATACGCAGTATTTT.

This clonotype was seen repeatedly, ten times or more. This sequence joins TRBV10-3 and TRBJ2-1; D may correspond to TRBD1 or TRBD2 (7 bases each). The CDR3 is 11 residues long. V shed 10 bases and J shed 7 bases, with 11 bases lying between them. The germline CDR1 and CDR2 sequences are ENHRY and SYGVKD. The CDR3 protein is CATRGGNEQFF. CDR3 nucleotide sequence: TGTGCCACCAGGGGGGGGAATGAGCAGTTCTTC.

The genes are TRBV3-1 and TRBJ2-5, with TRBD2 matching over 12 bases. Losses at the gene ends were 1 base for V and 5 bases for J; bases not matched to a gene: 5. The CDR3 spans 16 residues. In germline, CDR1 is LGHDT, CDR2 YNNKEL (reference sequence). The CDR3 DNA is TGTGCCAGCAGCCAAGCTAGCGGGGGGGGTGGTGAGACCCAGTACTTC. This translates into CASSQASGGGGETQYF.

The gene calls are TRBV20-1 and TRBJ1-1; D may be TRBD1 (6 bases). Trimming cost V 7 bases and J 5 bases, with 23 bases left between them. Germline V gene data show CDR1 as DFQATT and CDR2 as SNEGSKA (reference sequence). The CDR3 extends over 15 amino acids. This CDR3 is CSVSTGTSSSTEAFF. The CDR3 DNA sequence: TGCAGTGTCTCGACCGGGACATCAAGTAGTACTGAAGCTTTCTTT.

This chain uses TRBV12-3 or TRBV12-4 with TRBJ1-1; D perhaps matches TRBD1 (6 bases). CDR3 length: 14 amino acids. Trimming took 7 bases from V and 6 from J, leaving 18 bases between them. Here the CDR3 DNA reads TGTGCCAGCACCCCTGGGGGGGGCAGGGCTGAAGCTTTCTTT. Residues: CASTPGGGRAEAFF.

This chain uses TRBV19 with TRBJ2-5, with TRBD1 matching 7 bases. J was trimmed by 11 bases and V by 6 bases; bases with no gene match: 15. CDR1 is LNHDA and CDR2 is SQIVND in the germline V gene (reference sequence). This CDR3 region has 14 residues. Written as DNA, the CDR3 is TGTGCCAGTAGCACGGGACAGAAATACAATGAGCAGTACTTC. Amino acids: CASSTGQKYNEQYF.

There are many counts of this clonotype. The chain joins TRBV5-1 to TRBJ2-5, with no clear D. The V gene lost 2 bases and the J gene lost 5 bases, with 4 bases spanning the gap. Germline V gives CDR1 SGHRS, CDR2 YFSETQ. The CDR3 consists of 11 residues. CDR3 amino acids: CASSFDETQYF. CDR3 coding DNA: TGCGCCAGCAGCTTTGACGAGACCCAGTACTTC.